A single T cell receptor (beta chain) is shown here with its context. The antigen is undetermined. The data derive from a study of identical twins. Overall study results and limits: Rather than following the same donors, the conclusions depended on cross-sectional statistical analysis. Insertions ran lower in abundant cord blood beta clonotypes, though not in memory repertoires.

From germline, CDR1 is SGHVS and CDR2 FNYEAQ. Deletions cut 3 bases from V and 8 bases from J, with 29 bases between. The CDR3 is 19 amino acids. Unique molecular identifiers were present on the cDNA, and a universal primer site came from template switching. A single record per CDR3 protein comes from TCRdb applying MiXCR to the 5' RACE reads. The sample comprises about 890,000 distinct CDR3 sequences, about 12% of which are singletons, and roughly 1.5% rests with the top ten. In addition, the sample was reused for a study of yellow fever vaccine responses in identical twins. That paper notes: The T cell response to vaccination in identical twins was reportedly partly convergent and partly personalized.

The sequence was obtained from a young woman in good health. Sequencing was carried out using PBMCs. The chain combines TRBV7-6 with TRBJ2-1, with TRBD1 as a possible D gene (6 bases). CDR3 region: CASSFNNRTAGTIRDEQFF. The CDR3 nucleotides are TGTGCCAGCAGCTTTAACAATAGGACAGCCGGTACCATTCGGGATGAGCAGTTCTTC.